The 20 T cell receptor beta chains below all came from one sample that was sequenced in a study of PD-L1 blockade in urothelial cancer. TCRdb's table, derived via immunoSEQ multiplex PCR, lists solely in-frame clones and lacks some. The top ten hold approximately 3.8% of the sample, which has tens of thousands of clones, roughly 75% seen once. As for time point: pretreatment peripheral blood. Sequencing used PBMCs, obtained around atezolizumab (anti-PD-L1) treatment. Receptors were obtained from a man aged 65 to 79 with urothelial cancer.

The chain uses TRBV5-6 and TRBJ1-2; D remains ambiguous. Germline loops: CDR1 SGHDT, CDR2 YYEEEE. The CDR3 covers 13 residues. Deletions cut 0 bases from V and 4 bases from J, with 7 bases between. The CDR3 DNA reads TGTGCCAGCAGCTTGGGAGGGAGCTATGGCTACACCTTC. Translation: CASSLGGSYGYTF. Combining the CDR3 with reference TRBV5-6 and TRBJ1-2 gives the whole variable domain DAGVTQSPTHLIKTRGQQVTLRCSPKSGHDTVSWYQQALGQGPQFIFQYYEEEERQRGNFPDRFSGHQFPNYSSELNVNALLLGDSALYLCASSLGGSYGYTFGSGTRLTVV.

This chain uses TRBV18 with TRBJ2-1, with a possible D match to TRBD2 (6 bases). The CDR3 sequence is 15 residues long. V lost 8 bases to trimming and J lost 5 bases, with 19 bases between them. Per the germline V gene, CDR1 is KGHSH and CDR2 is LQKENI. Here the CDR3 reads CASRRGGDQDNEQFF. CDR3 nucleotides: TGTGCCAGCCGACGCGGCGGGGACCAGGACAATGAGCAGTTCTTC.

The rearrangement links TRBV13 to TRBJ1-4; TRBD1 aligns across 8 bases. With V trimmed by 4 bases and J by 7 bases, 5 bases remained unmatched. This CDR3 is 14 amino acids long. From germline, CDR1 is PRHDT and CDR2 FYEKMQ (reference sequence). The CDR3 loop reads CASSSGQGSEKLFF. In DNA form, the CDR3 reads TGTGCCAGCAGCTCCGGACAGGGAAGTGAAAAACTGTTTTTT.

V and J are TRBV4-1 and TRBJ1-5, with D uncertain. V was pared by 3 bases and J by 8 bases, with 11 bases between. The V gene's germline CDR1 is MGHRA and CDR2 YSYEKL. The CDR3 totals 13 residues. The CDR3 DNA sequence: TGCGCCAGCAGCCACCCTCACCTAAAGCCCCAGCATTTT. It is translated as CASSHPHLKPQHF.

The chain uses TRBV7-2 and TRBJ1-5; D may be TRBD1 (5 bases). Germline CDR1 reads SGHTA; CDR2 reads FQGNSA. The CDR3 is 13 amino acids. V was trimmed by 1 base and J by 7 bases, leaving 8 bases between them. CDR3 residues: CASSLEGRQPQHF. The CDR3 coding sequence is TGTGCCAGCAGCTTAGAGGGGCGGCAGCCCCAGCATTTT.

The rearrangement links TRBV6-1 to TRBJ2-2, with a tentative D call TRBD1 (6 bases). V gave up 5 bases and J gave up 1 base, with 11 bases separating them. This CDR3 is 15 amino acids long. Germline V lookup: CDR1 MNHNS, CDR2 SASEGT. The CDR3 sequence: CASSLQGWNTGELFF. In DNA form, the CDR3 reads TGTGCCAGCAGTTTACAGGGATGGAACACCGGGGAGCTGTTTTTT.

J is TRBJ2-7 and V is TRBV5-6; D might be TRBD1 (5 bases). CDR3 length: 14 amino acids. Trimming took off 1 base at V and 2 bases at J, with 10 bases between the two ends. CDR1 SGHDT and CDR2 YYEEEE come from the germline V gene. CDR3 amino acids: CASSLYGAAYEQYF. DNA for the CDR3: TGTGCCAGCAGCTTGTATGGGGCTGCCTACGAGCAGTACTTC.

The chain carries TRBV19 and TRBJ2-7, with TRBD2 matching 9 bases. J lost 5 bases, V lost 1 base, and 12 bases had no gene match. Germline V gene data show CDR1 as LNHDA and CDR2 as SQIVND (reference sequence). The CDR3 loop spans 17 amino acids. The DNA for the CDR3 is TGTGCCAGTAGTATAGTCCCCGCCGGGACTAGCCATAACGAGCAGTACTTC. Translated, it gives CASSIVPAGTSHNEQYF.

This clone has just one count. The rearrangement joins TRBV18 to TRBJ1-2; D call uncertain. The CDR3 has 15 amino acids. V gave up 2 bases and J gave up 1 base, with 11 bases separating them. Germline V gene sequence: CDR1 KGHSH, CDR2 LQKENI. Here the CDR3 DNA reads TGTGCCAGCTCACCAGCGGGTTCTCTTAACTATGGCTACACCTTC. Its protein product is CASSPAGSLNYGYTF.

This clone has only a few counts. The rearrangement uses TRBV30 and TRBJ2-1, with TRBD1 matching 7 bases. V was pared by 3 bases and J by 8 bases, with 7 bases of the junction left unmatched. The CDR3 is made up of 13 amino acids. Germline CDR1 is GTSNPN and CDR2 is SVGIG (reference sequence). The CDR3 loop reads CAWRAGGMDEQFF. Here the CDR3 DNA reads TGTGCCTGGAGGGCAGGGGGAATGGATGAGCAGTTCTTC.

The chain has TRBV7-9 and TRBJ1-5, with D maybe TRBD1 (6 bases). The V end lost 5 bases, the J end lost 2 bases, and 10 bases lay between the germline ends. The CDR3 sequence is 14 residues long. CDR1 and CDR2 from the germline V gene are SEHNR and FQNEAQ (reference sequence). CDR3 protein: CASSPYRGNQPQHF. The CDR3 DNA sequence: TGTGCCAGCAGCCCCTACAGGGGCAATCAGCCCCAGCATTTT.

The chain recombines TRBV7-2 with TRBJ1-2, with 8 bases matching TRBD1. Trimming removed 4 bases from V and 1 base from J; junction bases left unmatched: 2. The germline CDR1 and CDR2 sequences are SGHTA and FQGNSA. This CDR3 has 14 amino acids. The CDR3 sequence is CASSSDRGNYGYTF. The DNA of the CDR3 is TGTGCCAGCAGCTCTGACAGGGGTAACTATGGCTACACCTTC.

The DNA of the CDR3 is TGTGCCACCAGGGACAGGGCAGCTAACTATGGCTACACCTTC. It is translated as CATRDRAANYGYTF. The chain has TRBV15 and TRBJ1-2, with 8 bases lining up with TRBD1. Unmatched junction bases numbered 3, after V lost 6 bases and J lost 0 bases. Germline lookup yields CDR1 LNHNV and CDR2 YYDKDF (reference sequence). The CDR3 contains 14 residues. The whole variable domain, filled in from reference TRBV15 and TRBJ1-2, reads DAMVIQNPRYQVTQFGKPVTLSCSQTLNHNVMYWYQQKSSQAPKLLFHYYDKDFNNEADTPDNFQSRRPNTSFCFLDIRSPGLGDTAMYLCATRDRAANYGYTFGSGTRLTVV.

This chain uses TRBV4-2 with TRBJ2-7, with TRBD1 matching over 8 bases. Germline-derived CDR1 and CDR2 are LGHNA and YNFKEQ. Trimming cost V 1 base and J 3 bases; bases outside gene matches: 8. The CDR3 is made up of 16 amino acids. This chain's CDR3 is CASSQASGRGHYEQYF. Written as DNA, the CDR3 is TGTGCCAGCAGCCAAGCATCGGGCAGGGGGCACTACGAGCAGTACTTC.

A single count supports this clone. This chain links TRBV6-6 with TRBJ2-5, with 10 bases identical to TRBD1. Germline V CDR1 and CDR2: MNHNY, SVGAGI (reference sequence). Losses at the gene ends were 5 bases for V and 7 bases for J; bases not matched to a gene: 7. This CDR3 has 14 amino acids. CDR3 nucleotide sequence: TGTGCCAGCAGTGGGGGACAGGGGTTTGGGACCCAGTACTTC. Protein: CASSGGQGFGTQYF.

The genes are TRBV4-3 and TRBJ2-1, with 9 bases aligning to TRBD2. Per the germline V gene, CDR1 is LGHNA and CDR2 is YSLEER. This CDR3 comprises 15 residues. The V gene end was trimmed by 6 bases and the J gene end by 6 bases; junction bases not matched to a gene: 9. The CDR3 loop is CASSLGLAGPNEQFF. The CDR3, as DNA: TGCGCCAGCAGTCTTGGCCTAGCGGGACCCAATGAGCAGTTCTTC.

The chain employs TRBV5-5 and TRBJ1-3; the match to TRBD1 covers 7 bases. Trimming removed 4 bases from V and 1 base from J; junction bases left unmatched: 8. Germline V gives CDR1 SGHKS, CDR2 YYEKEE (reference sequence). This CDR3 is built from 16 residues. CDR3 protein: CASSHAVTGSGNTIYF. CDR3 in DNA: TGTGCCAGCAGCCACGCGGTGACAGGGTCTGGAAACACCATATATTTT.

This chain joins TRBV12-5 and TRBJ2-1, with D perhaps matching TRBD1 (7 bases). CDR1 and CDR2 (germline): LGHNT, FRNRAP. CDR3 size: 14 residues. The V end lost 8 bases, the J end lost 4 bases, and 15 bases lay between the germline ends. CDR3 loop: CASSGSGGYNEQFF. DNA for the CDR3: TGTGCTAGTTCCGGGTCAGGGGGGTACAATGAGCAGTTCTTC.

The genes are TRBV2 and TRBJ2-5, with 11 nucleotides matching TRBD2. The germline V gene encodes CDR1 SNHLY and CDR2 FYNNEI. Trimming cost V 8 bases and J 2 bases; bases outside gene matches: 4. This CDR3 comprises 14 residues. CDR3 in DNA: TGTGCCAGCTCGGGACTAGCGGAACAAGAGACCCAGTACTTC. Amino acid sequence: CASSGLAEQETQYF. Full variable domain (rest looked up from reference TRBV2 and TRBJ2-5): EPEVTQTPSHQVTQMGQEVILRCVPISNHLYFYWYRQILGQKVEFLVSFYNNEISEKSEIFDDQFSVERPDGSNFTLKIRSTKLEDSAMYFCASSGLAEQETQYFGPGTRLLVL.

The chain recombines TRBV6-1 with TRBJ2-1; D is unclear. The V gene's germline CDR1 is MNHNS and CDR2 SASEGT. The V end was cut by 0 bases, the J end by 6 bases, with 18 bases between. This CDR3 is built from 17 residues. As DNA, the CDR3 is TGTGCCAGCAGTGAAGCGCTTCCCCAAACAGCCCTCAATGAGCAGTTCTTC. This codes for CASSEALPQTALNEQFF.